This is a list of T cell receptor beta chains from one sample in a study of blood T cell repertoires in COVID-19. The repertoire was sequenced with immunoSEQ multiplex PCR; TCRdb's copy has only in-frame clones and lacks some. In the table there are around 400,000 clones, roughly 86% of which are singletons. Sequencing used peripheral blood. The receptor source for this set is a woman aged 25 to 39 with COVID-19, enrolled during active disease. Each CDR3 is given with its conserved first and last residue. The D gene is left open where the match is weak. The size of a clone is reported for some rows only, either as once, few or many, or as a class for expanded clones.

.	TRBJ2-5	TRBV7-2	TRBD1	CASSLRGTGERETQYF	TGTGCCAGCAGCTTACGGGGGACAGGGGAACGAGAGACCCAGTACTTC
.	TRBJ1-4	TRBV15	.	CATSRDGWEKLFF	TGTGCCACCAGCAGAGACGGGTGGGAAAAACTGTTTTTT
once	TRBJ1-4	TRBV5-1	.	CASSSGDGNEKLFF	TGCGCCAGCAGCTCGGGGGACGGAAATGAAAAACTGTTTTTT
.	TRBJ2-3	TRBV7-3	TRBD1	CASSLPTGGENTQYF	TGTGCCAGCAGCCTCCCGACAGGGGGCGAAAATACGCAGTATTTT
.	TRBJ2-7	TRBV6-5	.	CASSYEQGGYEQYF	TGTGCCAGCAGTTACGAGCAGGGGGGCTACGAGCAGTACTTC
.	TRBJ2-6	TRBV5-1	TRBD2	CASSLTVLAGGGGANVLTF	TGCGCCAGCAGCTTGACCGTCCTAGCGGGAGGGGGTGGGGCCAACGTCCTGACTTTC
.	TRBJ1-3	TRBV5-1	.	CASSHHQDSSGNTIYF	TGCGCCAGCAGCCACCATCAAGACTCCTCTGGAAACACCATATATTTT
.	TRBJ1-5	TRBV29-1	.	CSVEGGGGQPQHF	TGCAGCGTTGAGGGCGGGGGCGGTCAGCCCCAGCATTTT
.	TRBJ2-2	TRBV19	TRBD1	CASSPGTVNTGELFF	TGTGCCAGTAGTCCCGGGACAGTAAACACCGGGGAGCTGTTTTTT
.	TRBJ2-3	TRBV2	.	CASNRGSSDTQYF	TGTGCCAGCAATCGGGGGTCGTCAGATACGCAGTATTTT
.	TRBJ2-7	TRBV6-6	.	CASSYGGNEQYF	TGTGCCAGCAGTTATGGGGGGAATGAGCAGTACTTC
few	TRBJ1-5	TRBV4-1	.	CASSQDYREGQPQHF	TGCGCCAGCAGCCAAGACTACAGGGAGGGTCAGCCCCAGCATTTT
.	TRBJ2-3	TRBV7-2	TRBD2	CASSSPGREQYF	TGTGCCAGCAGCTCACCCGGGAGGGAGCAGTATTTT
.	TRBJ1-5	TRBV6-4	.	CASSANYQPQHF	TGTGCCAGCAGTGCCAACTATCAGCCCCAGCATTTT
.	TRBJ2-4	TRBV2	.	CASSDEGLAKNIQYF	TGTGCCAGCAGTGATGAGGGTTTAGCCAAAAACATTCAGTACTTC
.	TRBJ2-1	TRBV7-3	TRBD2	CASSPTSGRYHEQFF	TGTGCCAGCAGCCCGACTAGCGGGAGATACCATGAGCAGTTCTTC
.	TRBJ2-7	TRBV5-1	TRBD2	CASRMSGAEYYEQYF	TGCGCCAGCAGGATGAGCGGGGCAGAGTACTACGAGCAGTACTTC
.	TRBJ2-7	TRBV25-1	TRBD1	CASSDWGQGVNEQYF	TGTGCCAGCAGTGACTGGGGACAGGGTGTCAACGAGCAGTACTTC
once	TRBJ2-7	TRBV19	.	CASSPLGSPYEQYF	TGTGCCAGTAGTCCGTTGGGCAGCCCCTACGAGCAGTACTTC
.	TRBJ2-3	TRBV11-2	TRBD2	CASKLLAGGRDTQYF	TGTGCCAGCAAGTTACTAGCGGGAGGGAGGGATACGCAGTATTTT
.	TRBJ2-3	TRBV6-5	.	CASTDGDTQYF	TGTGCCAGCACCGATGGCGATACGCAGTATTTT
.	TRBJ2-1	TRBV12-5	.	CASGTLLNPSSYNEQFF	TGTGCTAGTGGGACTTTGCTAAACCCGAGCTCCTACAATGAGCAGTTCTTC
.	TRBJ2-1	TRBV5-1	.	CASSLTSRNNEQFF	TGCGCCAGCAGCTTAACTAGCCGGAACAATGAGCAGTTCTTC
.	TRBJ1-2	TRBV14	.	CASSRQPTNYGYTF	TGTGCCAGCAGCCGACAACCTACTAACTATGGCTACACCTTC
.	TRBJ2-3	TRBV7-2	TRBD2	CASSLKSGGSTDTQYF	TGTGCCAGCAGCTTAAAATCGGGAGGGAGCACAGATACGCAGTATTTT
.	TRBJ2-2	TRBV19	TRBD2	CASRPAGTKTGELFF	TGTGCCAGTAGGCCCGCCGGGACTAAGACCGGGGAGCTGTTTTTT
.	TRBJ2-7	TRBV10-1	.	CASSIDFQGEQYF	TGCGCCAGCAGCATAGATTTCCAGGGAGAGCAGTACTTC
.	TRBJ1-1	TRBV5-6	TRBD1	CASSLSVWTGKGSDTEAFF	TGTGCCAGCAGCTTGTCGGTTTGGACAGGGAAAGGTTCGGACACTGAAGCTTTCTTT
.	TRBJ2-1	TRBV13	.	CASSSGGRLSYNEQFF	TGTGCCAGCAGCTCTGGGGGGAGGCTCTCCTACAATGAGCAGTTCTTC
.	TRBJ2-2	TRBV9	TRBD2	CASSRTSGANTGELFF	TGTGCCAGCAGCCGAACTAGCGGCGCGAACACCGGGGAGCTGTTTTTT
.	TRBJ2-7	TRBV5-1	.	CASSRGGQTYEQYF	TGCGCCAGCAGCCGAGGAGGACAGACGTACGAGCAGTACTTC
.	TRBJ1-4	TRBV27	.	CASSFDRSSEKLFF	TGTGCCAGCAGTTTCGACAGGAGTTCTGAAAAACTGTTTTTT
.	TRBJ2-3	TRBV9	TRBD2	CASSPRGAGGPRFDGTQYF	TGTGCCAGCAGCCCCCGCGGAGCGGGAGGGCCTCGTTTTGACGGTACGCAGTATTTT
.	TRBJ2-3	TRBV10-3	TRBD2	CAISLGGARTDTQYF	TGTGCCATCAGTCTCGGGGGGGCTCGCACAGATACGCAGTATTTT
once	TRBJ2-7	TRBV19	TRBD1	CASSTEAGTGGLEQYF	TGTGCCAGTAGTACGGAAGCCGGGACAGGGGGCCTCGAGCAGTACTTC
.	TRBJ1-1	TRBV9	.	CASSVGSGPYTEAFF	TGTGCCAGCAGCGTAGGGTCAGGGCCTTACACTGAAGCTTTCTTT
few	TRBJ1-5	TRBV4-1	.	CASSQGSGARGSNQPQHF	TGCGCCAGCAGCCAAGGATCTGGGGCAAGGGGTAGCAATCAGCCCCAGCATTTT
few	TRBJ2-1	TRBV19	.	CASSPGTAGSNEQFF	TGTGCCAGTAGTCCCGGGACGGCGGGGTCCAATGAGCAGTTCTTC
.	TRBJ2-1	TRBV13	.	CASSSTGYGYNEQFF	TGTGCCAGCAGCTCTACAGGGTACGGATACAATGAGCAGTTCTTC
.	TRBJ1-2	TRBV9	.	CASRGANYGYTF	TGTGCCAGCAGGGGAGCTAACTATGGCTACACCTTC
.	TRBJ1-1	TRBV2	TRBD1	CASRGNRGAFF	TGTGCCAGCAGGGGCAACAGGGGAGCTTTCTTT
.	TRBJ2-2	TRBV7-2	TRBD1	CASSTWDRARTGELFF	TGTGCCAGCAGCACTTGGGACAGGGCGAGAACCGGGGAGCTGTTTTTT
.	TRBJ2-7	TRBV6-2/TRBV6-3	TRBD2	CASSTTIGTNYEQYF	TGTGCCAGCAGTACTACCATCGGGACTAATTACGAGCAGTACTTC
.	TRBJ1-5	TRBV25-1	.	CASRGQGNQPQHF	TGTGCCAGCAGAGGGCAGGGGAATCAGCCCCAGCATTTT
once	TRBJ1-2	TRBV18	TRBD1	CASSPDRKNGYTF	TGTGCCAGCTCACCGGACAGGAAAAATGGCTACACCTTC
.	TRBJ2-1	TRBV5-4	.	CASSLPQRPGQFF	TGTGCCAGCAGCCTCCCCCAGCGACCCGGCCAATTCTTC
.	TRBJ2-3	TRBV29-1	TRBD2	CSVRGAHPSTDTQYF	TGCAGCGTGCGGGGGGCGCATCCTAGCACAGATACGCAGTATTTT
.	TRBJ2-7	TRBV5-5	.	CASSSSSYEQYF	TGTGCCAGCAGCTCGAGCTCCTACGAGCAGTACTTC
.	TRBJ2-1	TRBV7-2	TRBD2	CASSPTGTTPNEQFF	TGTGCCAGCAGCCCGACCGGGACTACCCCAAATGAGCAGTTCTTC
.	TRBJ1-1	TRBV5-1	.	CASSFDDILNTEAFF	TGCGCCAGCAGCTTCGACGACATCCTGAACACTGAAGCTTTCTTT
.	TRBJ2-3	TRBV6-5	TRBD2	CASSYVGRGGDTQYF	TGTGCCAGCAGTTACGTCGGGAGGGGGGGAGATACGCAGTATTTT
.	TRBJ2-7	TRBV28	.	CASSNISYEQYF	TGTGCCAGCAGTAACATCTCCTACGAGCAGTACTTC
once	TRBJ2-7	TRBV12-3/TRBV12-4	.	CASSGPDTGEQYF	TGTGCCAGCAGTGGCCCCGACACTGGCGAGCAGTACTTC